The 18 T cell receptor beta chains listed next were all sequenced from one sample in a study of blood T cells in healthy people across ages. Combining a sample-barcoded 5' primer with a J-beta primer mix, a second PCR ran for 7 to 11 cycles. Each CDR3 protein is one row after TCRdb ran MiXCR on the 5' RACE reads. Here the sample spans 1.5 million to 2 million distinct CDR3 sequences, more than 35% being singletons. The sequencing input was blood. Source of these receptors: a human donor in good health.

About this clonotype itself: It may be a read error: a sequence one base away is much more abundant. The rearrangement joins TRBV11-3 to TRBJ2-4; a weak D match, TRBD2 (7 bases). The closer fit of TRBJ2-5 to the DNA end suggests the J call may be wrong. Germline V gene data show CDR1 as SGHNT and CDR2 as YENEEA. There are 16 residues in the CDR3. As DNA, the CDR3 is TGTGCCAGCAGCCTAAGGGTGGGGGGGCCGGGGGAGACCCAGTACTTC. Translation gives CASSLRVGGPGETQYF.

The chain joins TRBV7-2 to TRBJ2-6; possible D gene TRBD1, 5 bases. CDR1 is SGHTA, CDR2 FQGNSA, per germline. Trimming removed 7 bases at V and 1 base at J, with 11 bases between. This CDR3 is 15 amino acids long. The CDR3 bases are TGTGCCAGCAATCTAAAGGGGTCTGGGGCCAACGTCCTGACTTTC. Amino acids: CASNLKGSGANVLTF. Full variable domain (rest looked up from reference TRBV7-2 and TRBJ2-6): GAGVSQSPSNKVTEKGKDVELRCDPISGHTALYWYRQSLGQGLEFLIYFQGNSAPDKSGLPSDRFSAERTGGSVSTLTIQRTQQEDSAVYLCASNLKGSGANVLTFGAGSRLTVL.

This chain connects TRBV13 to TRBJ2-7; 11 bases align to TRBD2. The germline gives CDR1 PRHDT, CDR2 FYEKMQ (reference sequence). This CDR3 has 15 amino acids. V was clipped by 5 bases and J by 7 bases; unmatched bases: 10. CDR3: CASSQGLAESEEQYF. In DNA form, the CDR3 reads TGTGCCAGCAGCCAGGGACTAGCGGAATCTGAGGAGCAGTACTTC.

The CDR3 sequence: CASSHNIGAGGVTQYF. Here the CDR3 DNA reads TGCGCCAGCAGCCACAACATAGGGGCGGGGGGGGTTACGCAGTATTTT. The chain recombines TRBV4-3 with TRBJ2-3; 9 nucleotides match TRBD2. Germline CDR1 and CDR2: LGHNA and YSLEER. The V gene end was trimmed by 3 bases and the J gene end by 8 bases; junction bases not matched to a gene: 12. CDR3 size: 16 residues.

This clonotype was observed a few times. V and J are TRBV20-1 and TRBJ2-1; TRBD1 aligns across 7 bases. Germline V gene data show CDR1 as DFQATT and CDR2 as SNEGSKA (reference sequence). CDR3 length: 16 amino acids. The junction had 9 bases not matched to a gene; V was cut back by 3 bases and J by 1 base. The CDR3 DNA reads TGCAGTGCTAGTGGTAGACAGGGTAGTTCCTACAATGAGCAGTTCTTC. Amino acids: CSASGRQGSSYNEQFF.

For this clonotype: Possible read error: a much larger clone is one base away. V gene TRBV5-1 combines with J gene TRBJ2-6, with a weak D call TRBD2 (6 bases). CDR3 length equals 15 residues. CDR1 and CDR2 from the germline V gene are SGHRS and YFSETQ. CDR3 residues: CASSLAGGGANALTF. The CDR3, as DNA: TGCGCCAGCAGCTTGGCCGGGGGTGGGGCCAACGCCCTGACTTTC. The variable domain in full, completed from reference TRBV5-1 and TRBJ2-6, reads KAGVTQTPRYLIKTRGQQVTLSCSPISGHRSVSWYQQTPGQGLQFLFEYFSETQRNKGNFPGRFSGRQFSNSRSEMNVSTLELGDSALYLCASSLAGGGANALTFGAGSRLTVL.

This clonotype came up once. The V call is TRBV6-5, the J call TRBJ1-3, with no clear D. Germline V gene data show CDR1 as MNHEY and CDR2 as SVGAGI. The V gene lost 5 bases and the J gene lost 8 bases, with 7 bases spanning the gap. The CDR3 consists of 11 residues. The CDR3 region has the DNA TGTGCCAGCAGTAGGCTGGACACCATATATTTT. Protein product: CASSRLDTIYF.

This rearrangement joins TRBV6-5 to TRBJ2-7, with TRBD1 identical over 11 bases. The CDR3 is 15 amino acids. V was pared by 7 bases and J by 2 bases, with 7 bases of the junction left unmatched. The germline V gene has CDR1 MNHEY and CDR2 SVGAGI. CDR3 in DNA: TGTGCCAGCAATCGGGCGGGACAGGGGGCCTACGAGCAGTACTTC. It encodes CASNRAGQGAYEQYF.

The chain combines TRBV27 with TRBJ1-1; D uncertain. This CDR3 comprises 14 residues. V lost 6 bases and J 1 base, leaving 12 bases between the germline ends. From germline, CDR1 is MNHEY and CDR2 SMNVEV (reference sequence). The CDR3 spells CASRHPEGNTEAFF. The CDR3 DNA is TGTGCCAGCAGACACCCTGAGGGGAACACTGAAGCTTTCTTT.

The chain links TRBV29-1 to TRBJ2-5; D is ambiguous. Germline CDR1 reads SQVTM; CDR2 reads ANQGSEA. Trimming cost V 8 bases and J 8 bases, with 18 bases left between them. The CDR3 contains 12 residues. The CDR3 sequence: CSSGPHYYTQYF. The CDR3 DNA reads TGCAGCTCGGGCCCCCATTATTATACCCAGTACTTC.

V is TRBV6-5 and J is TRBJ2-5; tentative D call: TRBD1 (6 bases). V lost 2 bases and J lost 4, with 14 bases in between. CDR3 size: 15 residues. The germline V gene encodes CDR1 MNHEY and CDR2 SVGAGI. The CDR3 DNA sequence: TGTGCCAGCAGTTACAATCGGGACACCCGAGAGACCCAGTACTTC. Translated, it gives CASSYNRDTRETQYF.

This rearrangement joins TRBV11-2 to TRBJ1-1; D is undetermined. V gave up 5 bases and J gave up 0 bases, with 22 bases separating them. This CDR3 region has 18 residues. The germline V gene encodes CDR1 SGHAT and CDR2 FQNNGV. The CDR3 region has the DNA TGTGCCAGCAGCCCGAGAGCGCCGGGAGTGAAAATGAACACTGAAGCTTTCTTT. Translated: CASSPRAPGVKMNTEAFF.

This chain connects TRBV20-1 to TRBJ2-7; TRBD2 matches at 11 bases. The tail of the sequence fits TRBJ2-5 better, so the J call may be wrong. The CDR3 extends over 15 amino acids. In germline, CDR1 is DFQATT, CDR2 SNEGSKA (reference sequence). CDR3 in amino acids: CSARRLAGSQETQYF. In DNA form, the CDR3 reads TGCAGTGCTAGAAGACTAGCGGGGAGCCAAGAGACCCAGTACTTC.

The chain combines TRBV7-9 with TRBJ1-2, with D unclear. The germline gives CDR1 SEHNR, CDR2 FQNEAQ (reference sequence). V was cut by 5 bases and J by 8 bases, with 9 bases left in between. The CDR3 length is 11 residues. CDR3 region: CASSRMRGYTF. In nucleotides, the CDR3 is TGTGCCAGCAGCCGAATGAGAGGCTACACCTTC.

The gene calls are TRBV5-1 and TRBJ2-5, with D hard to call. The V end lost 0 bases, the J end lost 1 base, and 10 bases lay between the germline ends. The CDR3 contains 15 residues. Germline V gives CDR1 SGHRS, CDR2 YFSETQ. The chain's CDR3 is CASSLVGAFQETQYF. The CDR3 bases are TGCGCCAGCAGCTTGGTGGGCGCCTTCCAAGAGACCCAGTACTTC. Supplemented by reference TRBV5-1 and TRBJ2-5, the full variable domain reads KAGVTQTPRYLIKTRGQQVTLSCSPISGHRSVSWYQQTPGQGLQFLFEYFSETQRNKGNFPGRFSGRQFSNSRSEMNVSTLELGDSALYLCASSLVGAFQETQYFGPGTRLLVL.

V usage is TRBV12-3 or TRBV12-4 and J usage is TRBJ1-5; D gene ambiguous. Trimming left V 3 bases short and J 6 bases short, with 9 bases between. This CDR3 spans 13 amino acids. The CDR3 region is CASSFGPTQPQHF. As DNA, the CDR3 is TGTGCCAGCAGTTTCGGGCCGACTCAGCCCCAGCATTTT.

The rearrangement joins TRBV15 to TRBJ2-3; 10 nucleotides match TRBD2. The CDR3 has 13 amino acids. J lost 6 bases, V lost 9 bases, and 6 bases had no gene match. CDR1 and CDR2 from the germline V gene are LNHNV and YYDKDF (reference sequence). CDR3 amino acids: CATKLAGGDTQYF. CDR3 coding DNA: TGTGCCACGAAATTAGCGGGGGGTGATACGCAGTATTTT.

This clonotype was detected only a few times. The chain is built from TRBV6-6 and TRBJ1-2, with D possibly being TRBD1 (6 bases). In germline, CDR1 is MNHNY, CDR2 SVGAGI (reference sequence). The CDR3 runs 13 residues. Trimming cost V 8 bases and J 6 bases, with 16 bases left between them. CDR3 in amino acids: CASSRGGADGYTF. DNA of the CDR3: TGTGCCAGCTCCCGTGGGGGGGCCGATGGCTACACCTTC.